Following are 28 T cell receptor beta chains from one sample sequenced in a study of blood T cell repertoires in COVID-19. Only in-frame clones appear in the TCRdb table, and some are missing; sequencing was by immunoSEQ multiplex PCR. The sample includes 100,000 to 150,000 clones, about 87% of them seen just once. Sample: peripheral blood. The receptors shown here come from a man over 45 with acute or convalescent COVID-19.

A few counts support this clone. V is TRBV5-8 and J is TRBJ1-5, with 8 bases aligning to TRBD1. CDR1 is SGHTS, CDR2 YDEGEE, per germline. J was trimmed by 6 bases and V by 4 bases; bases with no gene match: 9. The CDR3 extends over 15 amino acids. The CDR3 coding sequence is TGTGCCAGCAGCAGGGACAGGATCGGTCCTCAGCCCCAGCATTTT. The encoded protein is CASSRDRIGPQPQHF.

The J gene is TRBJ1-5, the V gene TRBV6-1; no reliable D call. Germline loops: CDR1 MNHNS, CDR2 SASEGT. V shed 4 bases and J shed 0 bases, with 16 bases lying between them. The CDR3 has 17 amino acids. This CDR3 reads CASSGFLPGHSNQPQHF. As DNA, the CDR3 is TGTGCCAGCAGTGGGTTCTTACCGGGTCATAGCAATCAGCCCCAGCATTTT.

V and J are TRBV5-4 and TRBJ2-4; TRBD1 matches at 7 bases. Trimming at V came to 1 base and at J to 1 base, leaving 8 bases not matched to a gene. Germline CDR1 is SGHNT and CDR2 is YYREEE (reference sequence). This CDR3 comprises 17 residues. As DNA, the CDR3 is TGTGCCAGCAGCTTGAGTGAAGGGGGCTTCGCCAAAAACATTCAGTACTTC. Translating gives CASSLSEGGFAKNIQYF.

With respect to this clone: Other DNA sequences in the same sample also yield this CDR3. This chain uses TRBV19 with TRBJ1-3, with D possibly matching TRBD1 (5 bases). Trimming took off 5 bases at V and 0 bases at J, with 14 bases between the two ends. The CDR3 covers 16 residues. Germline V gives CDR1 LNHDA, CDR2 SQIVND (reference sequence). This CDR3 reads CASSVPLTASGNTIYF. CDR3 DNA: TGTGCCAGTAGTGTTCCCTTGACAGCCTCTGGAAACACCATATATTTT.

The chain employs TRBV20-1 and TRBJ2-1; 7 bases map to TRBD2. The length of the CDR3 is 15 residues. Germline lookup yields CDR1 DFQATT and CDR2 SNEGSKA (reference sequence). The V and J ends lost 3 bases and 6 bases, in that order; junction bases with no gene match: 11. CDR3 bases: TGCAGTGCTAGTCAGAGCGGGGCCCGGGTCAATGAGCAGTTCTTC. Translating gives CSASQSGARVNEQFF.

This chain links TRBV4-1 with TRBJ2-1; 8 positions match TRBD2. With 4 bases clipped from V and 7 bases from J, the junction kept 9 bases outside the gene matches. CDR1 MGHRA and CDR2 YSYEKL come from the germline V gene. This CDR3 has 15 residues. The CDR3 loop is CASSPERESWNEQFF. CDR3 DNA: TGCGCCAGCAGCCCCGAGCGGGAGAGTTGGAATGAGCAGTTCTTC.

V and J are TRBV5-1 and TRBJ2-3; maybe TRBD2 (6 bases). Between the trimmed V and J ends, which lost 3 bases and 0 bases, there was a span of 11 bases. The CDR3 consists of 15 residues. The germline V gene encodes CDR1 SGHRS and CDR2 YFSETQ. CDR3 coding DNA: TGCGCCAGCAGCTCGGGGGAGCTGAGCACAGATACGCAGTATTTT. Translated: CASSSGELSTDTQYF.

The rearrangement links TRBV5-4 to TRBJ1-4, with TRBD1 identical over 10 bases. Germline V gene sequence: CDR1 SGHNT, CDR2 YYREEE (reference sequence). The V and J ends lost 6 bases and 5 bases, in that order; junction bases with no gene match: 10. The CDR3 consists of 16 residues. The CDR3 reads CASTLWLGQGNEKLFF. The CDR3 DNA reads TGTGCCAGCACCCTCTGGCTGGGACAGGGGAATGAAAAACTGTTTTTT.

The chain carries TRBV10-2 and TRBJ2-5; 11 nucleotides align to TRBD2. Germline CDR1 reads WSHSY; CDR2 reads SAAADI. The CDR3 runs 16 residues. Losses at the gene ends were 6 bases for V and 2 bases for J; bases not matched to a gene: 8. The CDR3 spells CASRLGTSGFQETQYF. As DNA, the CDR3 is TGCGCCAGCAGACTAGGGACTAGCGGTTTTCAAGAGACCCAGTACTTC.

This chain joins TRBV29-1 and TRBJ1-1, with 7 bases that match TRBD1. The CDR3 extends over 13 amino acids. Germline loops: CDR1 SQVTM, CDR2 ANQGSEA. V shed 7 bases, J shed 3 bases, and the junction held 8 bases outside the gene matches. The CDR3 nucleotides read TGCAGCGGAACCCGGGACAGCGACACTGAAGCTTTCTTT. The encoded protein is CSGTRDSDTEAFF.

This sequence joins TRBV19 and TRBJ1-2, with 8 bases that match TRBD1. The CDR3 runs to 15 residues. Trimming removed 6 bases from V and 3 bases from J; junction bases left unmatched: 9. CDR1 is LNHDA, CDR2 SQIVND, per germline (reference sequence). CDR3 in DNA: TGTGCCAGTAGCTGGCAGGGGGCGGCCCACTATGGCTACACCTTC. Translating it yields CASSWQGAAHYGYTF.

The CDR3 nucleotides read TGCGCCAGCAGCTTGGACAGGGCGGTCAGAAACATTCAGTACTTC. It codes for CASSLDRAVRNIQYF. The V and J genes are TRBV5-1 and TRBJ2-4, with D possibly being TRBD1 (6 bases). This CDR3 is 15 amino acids long. Germline-derived CDR1 and CDR2 are SGHRS and YFSETQ. V was clipped by 0 bases and J by 6 bases, with 13 bases between them.

The J gene is TRBJ2-7, the V gene TRBV18, with 8 positions matching TRBD1. Germline trimming cut 1 base from V and 5 bases from J; bases unmatched to any gene: 4. Germline CDR1 and CDR2: KGHSH and LQKENI. The CDR3 covers 14 residues. CDR3 nucleotide sequence: TGTGCCAGCTCACCACAGACAGGGGAGAACGAGCAGTACTTC. Translating it yields CASSPQTGENEQYF.

Here the CDR3 DNA reads TGCGCCAGCAGCCAACCGGACAGGAACTATGGCTACACCTTC. It is translated as CASSQPDRNYGYTF. V and J are TRBV4-1 and TRBJ1-2; 7 bases map to TRBD1. This CDR3 is 14 amino acids long. Germline V lookup: CDR1 MGHRA, CDR2 YSYEKL. J was trimmed by 2 bases and V by 2 bases; bases with no gene match: 2.

The J gene is TRBJ1-1, the V gene TRBV3-1 (or the pseudogene TRBV3-2); D uncertain. Germline CDR1 reads LGHDT; CDR2 reads YNNKEL (reference sequence). This CDR3 has 11 amino acids. V shed 1 base and J shed 7 bases, with 4 bases lying between them. In DNA, the CDR3 is TGTGCCAGCAGCCAAGCCCTTGAAGCTTTCTTT. It translates to CASSQALEAFF.

This clone occurred once. This chain links TRBV5-5 with TRBJ1-6, with a tentative D call TRBD1 (5 bases). The ends were cut back, 0 bases at V and 12 bases at J, with 13 bases in the middle. The CDR3 is 14 amino acids. The V gene's germline CDR1 is SGHKS and CDR2 YYEKEE (reference sequence). The CDR3 here is CASSLGQPILPLHF. For the CDR3, the DNA is TGTGCCAGCAGCTTGGGACAGCCCATTCTACCCCTCCACTTT.

V gene TRBV3-1 (or the pseudogene TRBV3-2) combines with J gene TRBJ2-1; the D gene is possibly TRBD2 (5 bases). Deletions cut 3 bases from V and 7 bases from J, with 7 bases between. The CDR3 sequence is 12 residues long. Germline assignment: CDR1 LGHDT and CDR2 YNNKEL (reference sequence). The DNA of the CDR3 is TGTGCCAGCAGCCACGACTATAATGAGCAGTTCTTC. This codes for CASSHDYNEQFF.

The CDR3: CASGLETGAKQYF. CDR3 sequence (DNA): TGTGCTAGTGGTTTAGAGACAGGGGCGAAACAGTACTTC. The chain joins TRBV12-5 to TRBJ2-7; TRBD1 matches at 8 bases. The CDR3 has 13 residues. In germline, CDR1 is LGHNT, CDR2 FRNRAP. V shed 3 bases and J 10 bases; nucleotides not matched to a gene: 8.

The chain has TRBV28 and TRBJ1-5, with D tentatively TRBD1 (6 bases). The CDR3 spans 14 residues. Per germline, CDR1 MDHEN and CDR2 SYDVKM. Trimming left V 10 bases short and J 0 bases short, with 13 bases between. CDR3 amino acids: CAISRGYSNQPQHF. CDR3 nucleotide sequence: TGTGCCATCTCCAGGGGATATAGCAATCAGCCCCAGCATTTT.

The gene calls are TRBV28 and TRBJ1-6; 7 nucleotides match TRBD1. CDR1 MDHEN and CDR2 SYDVKM come from the germline V gene. V lost 4 bases, J lost 9 bases, and 12 bases stayed unmatched. The CDR3 extends over 16 amino acids. The CDR3 DNA is TGTGCCAGCAGTTCCGAGACGCCAGGGGGAGGTTCACCCCTCCACTTT. As protein: CASSSETPGGGSPLHF.

This sequence joins TRBV6-2 or TRBV6-3 and TRBJ1-5; no firm D call. This CDR3 is 12 amino acids long. V dropped 5 bases and J dropped 6 bases, with 8 bases sitting between them. Germline V CDR1 and CDR2: MNHEY, SVGEGT. DNA of the CDR3: TGTGCCAGCAGTCAGAGAGGTCAGCCCCAGCATTTT. It specifies CASSQRGQPQHF.

The V gene is TRBV20-1, the J gene TRBJ2-1; unclear D gene. V was cut by 4 bases and J by 4 bases, with 5 bases left in between. Germline V gene sequence: CDR1 DFQATT, CDR2 SNEGSKA (reference sequence). There are 11 residues in the CDR3. In nucleotides, the CDR3 is TGCAGTGCTACGTTTTACAATGAGCAGTTCTTC. It codes for CSATFYNEQFF.

This chain connects TRBV29-1 to TRBJ1-2, with D maybe TRBD1 (5 bases). The CDR3 contains 10 residues. Trimming took 7 bases from V and 5 from J, leaving 8 bases between them. CDR1 and CDR2 from the germline V gene are SQVTM and ANQGSEA. CDR3 coding DNA: TGCAGCGCTGACAGTTATGGCTACACCTTC. This encodes CSADSYGYTF. Full variable domain (rest looked up from reference TRBV29-1 and TRBJ1-2): SAVISQKPSRDICQRGTSLTIQCQVDSQVTMMFWYRQQPGQSLTLIATANQGSEATYESGFVIDKFPISRPNLTFSTLTVSNMSPEDSSIYLCSADSYGYTFGSGTRLTVV.

The chain couples TRBV5-6 to TRBJ2-7; D gene unclear. The CDR3 runs to 12 residues. Trimming left V 4 bases short and J 6 bases short, with 11 bases between. The germline gives CDR1 SGHDT, CDR2 YYEEEE. CDR3 sequence: CASSVSRGEQYF. CDR3 nucleotide sequence: TGTGCCAGCAGCGTCTCGCGTGGCGAGCAGTACTTC. Variable domain in full (rest from reference TRBV5-6 and TRBJ2-7): DAGVTQSPTHLIKTRGQQVTLRCSPKSGHDTVSWYQQALGQGPQFIFQYYEEEERQRGNFPDRFSGHQFPNYSSELNVNALLLGDSALYLCASSVSRGEQYFGPGTRLTVT.

This clone was found a few times. J is TRBJ1-1 and V is TRBV9; D possibly corresponds to TRBD1 (6 bases). Per the germline V gene, CDR1 is SGDLS and CDR2 is YYNGEE. Trimming took off 1 base at V and 0 bases at J, with 10 bases between the two ends. This CDR3 is built from 15 residues. CDR3 DNA sequence: TGTGCCAGCAGCGTACACCCAGGGGTGAACACTGAAGCTTTCTTT. It translates to CASSVHPGVNTEAFF. Combining the CDR3 with reference TRBV9 and TRBJ1-1 gives the whole variable domain DSGVTQTPKHLITATGQRVTLRCSPRSGDLSVYWYQQSLDQGLQFLIQYYNGEERAKGNILERFSAQQFPDLHSELNLSSLELGDSALYFCASSVHPGVNTEAFFGQGTRLTVV.

The V gene is TRBV12-5, the J gene TRBJ2-3, with TRBD1 identical over 8 bases. Trimming at V came to 10 bases and at J to 5 bases, leaving 8 bases not matched to a gene. Germline V gives CDR1 LGHNT, CDR2 FRNRAP. This CDR3 is 13 amino acids long. DNA for the CDR3: TGTGCTACCGGGACAGGCCGAGGAGATACGCAGTATTTT. This sequence encodes CATGTGRGDTQYF.

The CDR3 spells CASRAALEETQYF. CDR3 bases: TGTGCCAGCAGGGCGGCACTAGAGGAGACCCAGTACTTC. The chain has TRBV2 and TRBJ2-5; possible D gene TRBD2, 5 bases. Germline V lookup: CDR1 SNHLY, CDR2 FYNNEI. Deletions cut 6 bases from V and 5 bases from J, with 13 bases between. The CDR3 has 13 amino acids.

This chain uses TRBV6-5 with TRBJ1-2; the D gene is possibly TRBD1 (5 bases). The V gene lost 0 bases and the J gene lost 8 bases, with 10 bases spanning the gap. The CDR3 consists of 13 residues. Germline V gene sequence: CDR1 MNHEY, CDR2 SVGAGI. The chain's CDR3 is CASSYSGGAGYTF. Written as DNA, the CDR3 is TGTGCCAGCAGTTACTCGGGAGGGGCGGGCTACACCTTC.